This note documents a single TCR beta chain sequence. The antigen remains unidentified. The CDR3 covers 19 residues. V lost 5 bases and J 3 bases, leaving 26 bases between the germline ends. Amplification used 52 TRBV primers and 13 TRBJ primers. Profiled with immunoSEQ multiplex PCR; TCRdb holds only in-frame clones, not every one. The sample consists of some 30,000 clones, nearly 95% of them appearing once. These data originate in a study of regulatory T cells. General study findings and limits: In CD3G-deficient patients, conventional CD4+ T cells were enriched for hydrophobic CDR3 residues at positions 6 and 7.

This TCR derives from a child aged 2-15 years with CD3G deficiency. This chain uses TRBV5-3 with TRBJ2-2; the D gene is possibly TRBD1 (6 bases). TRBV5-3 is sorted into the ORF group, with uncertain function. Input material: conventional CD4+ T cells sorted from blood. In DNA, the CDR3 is TGTGCCAGAAGGGCTAAGGGGCTAGGGGGTACCACGGACACCGGGGAGCTGTTTTTT. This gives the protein CARRAKGLGGTTDTGELFF.